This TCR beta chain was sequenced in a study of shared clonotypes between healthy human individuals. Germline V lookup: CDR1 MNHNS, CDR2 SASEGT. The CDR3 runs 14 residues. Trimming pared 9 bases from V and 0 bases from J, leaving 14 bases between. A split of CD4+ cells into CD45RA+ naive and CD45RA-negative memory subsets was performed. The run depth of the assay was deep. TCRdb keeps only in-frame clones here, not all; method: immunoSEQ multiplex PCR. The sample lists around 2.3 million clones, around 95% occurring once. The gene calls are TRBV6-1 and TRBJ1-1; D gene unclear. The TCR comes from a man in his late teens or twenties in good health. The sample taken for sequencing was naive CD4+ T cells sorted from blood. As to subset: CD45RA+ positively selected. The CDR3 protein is CASPGYLLNTEAFF. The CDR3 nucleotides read TGTGCCAGTCCCGGTTATCTCTTGAACACTGAAGCTTTCTTT.